One sample yielded the 8 T cell receptor beta chains listed below, sequenced in a study of blood T cell repertoires in COVID-19 (dated by TCRdb to about 2020). Receptors were amplified or captured by the immunoSEQ multiplex PCR assay. TCRdb limited this immuneACCESS table to in-frame rearrangements with V and J called. A share of clones is missing; checked studies link under half to unresolved V genes, and the rest is unexplained. In all, the sample holds about 170,000 clones, and more than 70% of those were seen once. The ten most abundant clones make up roughly 18% of the sample. Material: peripheral blood. Source of these receptors: a woman aged 70-85 years who had recovered from COVID-19.

The rearrangement joins TRBV5-5 to TRBJ2-1, with 10 bases identical to TRBD2. The J segment lost 5 bases and the V segment lost 0 bases, leaving 5 bases of the junction unmatched. The CDR3 covers 16 residues. Per germline, CDR1 SGHKS and CDR2 YYEKEE (reference sequence). CDR3: CASSLASGRANNEQFF. The DNA of the CDR3 is TGTGCCAGCAGCTTGGCCAGCGGGAGGGCCAACAATGAGCAGTTCTTC.

This clone came up once. The rearrangement uses TRBV7-2 and TRBJ1-1, with D hard to call. The CDR3 runs to 16 residues. V was cut by 2 bases and J by 4 bases, with 17 bases left in between. Germline V lookup: CDR1 SGHTA, CDR2 FQGNSA. The CDR3 region has the DNA TGTGCCAGCAGCTTAAAGCCGGGAGGACGGGGCACTGAAGCTTTCTTT. Translation: CASSLKPGGRGTEAFF.

The V and J genes are TRBV9 and TRBJ2-1; possible D gene TRBD2, 6 bases. Looked up from germline, CDR1 is SGDLS and CDR2 is YYNGEE. CDR3 length: 14 amino acids. The V end lost 4 bases, the J end lost 4 bases, and 12 bases lay between the germline ends. CDR3 nucleotide sequence: TGTGCCAGCAGCCCGGGGGAGACGTACAATGAGCAGTTCTTC. It specifies CASSPGETYNEQFF.

The CDR3 DNA reads TGTGCCAGCAGCGTAGGGGCGGGAACCTACAATGAGCAGTTCTTC. Translating it yields CASSVGAGTYNEQFF. The chain carries TRBV9 and TRBJ2-1, with a tentative D call TRBD2 (6 bases). The CDR3 length is 15 residues. V was pared by 0 bases and J by 2 bases, with 9 bases between. Germline CDR1 SGDLS, CDR2 YYNGEE.

The rearrangement uses TRBV27 and TRBJ2-1; 7 bases fit TRBD2. J gave up 4 bases and V 2 bases, and 5 bases lay outside the gene matches. This CDR3 region has 15 residues. CDR1 and CDR2 from the germline V gene are MNHEY and SMNVEV (reference sequence). The CDR3 here is CASSLGGEGYNEQFF. The CDR3 region has the DNA TGTGCCAGCAGTTTAGGGGGGGAAGGGTACAATGAGCAGTTCTTC.

V and J are TRBV30 and TRBJ1-4, with 10 bases matching TRBD1. Germline V lookup: CDR1 GTSNPN, CDR2 SVGIG (reference sequence). The CDR3 is 13 residues long. V gave up 3 bases and J gave up 10 bases; unmatched junction bases: 5. The DNA of the CDR3 is TGTGCCTGGAGAAGACAGGGGGCAGGAAAACTGTTTTTT. The encoded protein is CAWRRQGAGKLFF.

The chain links TRBV11-2 to TRBJ2-3; TRBD2 is a possible D gene (5 bases). CDR3 length: 15 residues. The germline CDR1 and CDR2 sequences are SGHAT and FQNNGV. Trimming shortened V by 1 base and J by 4 bases, and 12 bases separated the two germline ends. CDR3 loop: CASSLGVRRADTQYF. The CDR3 nucleotides are TGTGCCAGCAGCTTAGGGGTAAGGCGGGCAGATACGCAGTATTTT.

This CDR3 reads CASSPRAGRNEQFF. The CDR3 coding sequence is TGTGCCAGCTCCCCCCGGGCGGGGCGGAATGAGCAGTTCTTC. The rearrangement uses TRBV18 and TRBJ2-1; possibly TRBD2 for D (6 bases). The CDR3 has 14 residues. Germline values: CDR1 KGHSH, CDR2 LQKENI. The V end was cut by 6 bases, the J end by 7 bases, with 16 bases between.